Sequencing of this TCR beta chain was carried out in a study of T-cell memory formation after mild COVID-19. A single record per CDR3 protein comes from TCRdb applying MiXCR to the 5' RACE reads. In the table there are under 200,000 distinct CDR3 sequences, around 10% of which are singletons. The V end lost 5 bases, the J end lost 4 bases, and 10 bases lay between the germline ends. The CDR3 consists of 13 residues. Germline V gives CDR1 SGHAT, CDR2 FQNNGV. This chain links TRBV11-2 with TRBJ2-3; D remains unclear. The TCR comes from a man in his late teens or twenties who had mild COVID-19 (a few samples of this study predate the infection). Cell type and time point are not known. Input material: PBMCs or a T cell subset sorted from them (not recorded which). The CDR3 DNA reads TGTGCCAGCAGCCCACCCCGCCCAGATACGCAGTATTTT. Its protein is CASSPPRPDTQYF. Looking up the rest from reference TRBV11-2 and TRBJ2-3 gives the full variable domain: EAGVAQSPRYKIIEKRQSVAFWCNPISGHATLYWYQQILGQGPKLLIQFQNNGVVDDSQLPKDRFSAERLKGVDSTLKIQPAKLEDSAVYLCASSPPRPDTQYFGPGTRLTVL.